These 5 T cell receptor beta chains were all obtained from the same sample, sequenced in a study of T-cell reconstitution after alpha-beta-depleted transplantation in children. A TCRbeta library incorporating unique molecular identifiers was prepared. One entry per CDR3 protein, called by TCRdb with MiXCR from the PCR reads. The sample holds some 830,000 distinct CDR3 sequences, around 15% seen once. Sequencing used PBMCs, mostly from graft donor cells, obtained 360 days after TCRalphabeta/CD19-depleted stem cell transplant. The receptors were sampled from a male patient aged 10 to 17 who had a stem cell transplant for acute lymphoblastic leukemia, so the T cells may come from the graft donor.

The chain joins TRBV9 to TRBJ2-2; D perhaps matches TRBD2 (5 bases). Germline V gene lookup returns CDR1 SGDLS and CDR2 YYNGEE. The V gene lost 0 bases and the J gene lost 2 bases, with 11 bases spanning the gap. The CDR3 is 16 amino acids. CDR3 sequence: CASSVDLRTNTGELFF. The CDR3 DNA follows: TGTGCCAGCAGCGTAGATCTGCGGACTAACACCGGGGAGCTGTTTTTT.

This clonotype appeared many times. This rearrangement joins TRBV5-1 to TRBJ2-7; D remains unclear. Per germline, CDR1 SGHRS and CDR2 YFSETQ. Trimming pared 5 bases from V and 4 bases from J, leaving 7 bases between. The CDR3 is 11 amino acids. CDR3 sequence: CASSGHYEQYF. CDR3 in DNA: TGCGCCAGCAGTGGCCATTACGAGCAGTACTTC.

CDR3 protein: CASSGAGGPTDTQYF. The CDR3 DNA is TGTGCCAGCAGTGGGGCAGGGGGCCCTACAGATACGCAGTATTTT. The rearrangement uses TRBV2 and TRBJ2-3; 8 bases line up with TRBD1. Unmatched junction bases numbered 6, after V lost 4 bases and J lost 3 bases. The CDR3 has 15 residues. Germline V gene data show CDR1 as SNHLY and CDR2 as FYNNEI.

V is TRBV6-2 or TRBV6-3 and J is TRBJ2-1; 13 bases line up with TRBD2. The germline V gene encodes CDR1 MNHEY and CDR2 SVGEGT. This CDR3 is 15 amino acids long. The junction had 8 bases not matched to a gene; V was cut back by 9 bases and J by 6 bases. CDR3 DNA: TGTGCCAGGGTACCCGGGACTAGCGGGATCAATGAGCAGTTCTTC. The encoded protein is CARVPGTSGINEQFF.

The rearrangement joins TRBV4-2 to TRBJ2-5; 7 bases map to TRBD2. The germline CDR1 and CDR2 sequences are LGHNA and YNFKEQ. The length of the CDR3 is 14 residues. Trimming removed 2 bases from V and 3 bases from J; junction bases left unmatched: 3. The CDR3 here is CASSQTSAKETQYF. The CDR3 region has the DNA TGTGCCAGCAGCCAAACTAGCGCTAAAGAGACCCAGTACTTC.